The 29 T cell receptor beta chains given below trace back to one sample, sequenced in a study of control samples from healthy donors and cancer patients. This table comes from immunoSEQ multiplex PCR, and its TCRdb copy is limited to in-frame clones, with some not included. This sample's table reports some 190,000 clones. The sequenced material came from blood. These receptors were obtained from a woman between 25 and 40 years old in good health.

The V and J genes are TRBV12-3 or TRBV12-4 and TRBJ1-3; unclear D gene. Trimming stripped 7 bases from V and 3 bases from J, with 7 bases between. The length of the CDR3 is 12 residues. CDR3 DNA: TGTGCCAGCACCCCGAATGGAAACACCATATATTTT. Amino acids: CASTPNGNTIYF.

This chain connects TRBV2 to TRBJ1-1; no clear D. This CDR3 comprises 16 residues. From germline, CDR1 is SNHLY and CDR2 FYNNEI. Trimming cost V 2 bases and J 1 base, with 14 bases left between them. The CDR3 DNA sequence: TGTGCCAGCAGTGAAATCCTGCGGGCGAGGAACACTGAAGCTTTCTTT. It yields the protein CASSEILRARNTEAFF.

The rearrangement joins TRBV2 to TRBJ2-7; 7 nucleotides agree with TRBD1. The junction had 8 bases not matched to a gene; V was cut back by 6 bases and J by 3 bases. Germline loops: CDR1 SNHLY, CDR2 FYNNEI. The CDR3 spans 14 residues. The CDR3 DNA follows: TGTGCCAGCAGCCACCCCCCAGGGGGCTACGAGCAGTACTTC. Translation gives CASSHPPGGYEQYF.

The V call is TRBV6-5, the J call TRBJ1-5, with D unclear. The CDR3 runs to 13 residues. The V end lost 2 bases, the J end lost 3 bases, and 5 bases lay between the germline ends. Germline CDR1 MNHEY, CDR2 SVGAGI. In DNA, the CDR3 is TGTGCCAGCAGTTACCAATACAATCAGCCCCAGCATTTT. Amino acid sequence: CASSYQYNQPQHF.

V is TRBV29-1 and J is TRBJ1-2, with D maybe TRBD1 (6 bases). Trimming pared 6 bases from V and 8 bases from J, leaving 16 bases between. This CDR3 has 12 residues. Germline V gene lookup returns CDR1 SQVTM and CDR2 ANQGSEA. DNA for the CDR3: TGCAGCGTGTTCGGGGGCGATGGCGGCTACACCTTC. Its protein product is CSVFGGDGGYTF.

The CDR3 reads CASSKFRNTEAFF. CDR3 coding DNA: TGTGCCAGTAGTAAGTTTAGAAACACTGAAGCTTTCTTT. The rearrangement uses TRBV19 and TRBJ1-1; D not resolved. The CDR3 covers 13 residues. From germline, CDR1 is LNHDA and CDR2 SQIVND (reference sequence). Between the trimmed V and J ends, which lost 4 bases and 2 bases, there was a span of 8 bases. The whole variable domain, remainder taken from reference TRBV19 and TRBJ1-1, is DGGITQSPKYLFRKEGQNVTLSCEQNLNHDAMYWYRQDPGQGLRLIYYSQIVNDFQKGDIAEGYSVSREKKESFPLTVTSAQKNPTAFYLCASSKFRNTEAFFGQGTRLTVV.

In DNA, the CDR3 is TGCAGCGTTCACAAGGGGGCGGGTGAAAAACTGTTTTTT. Its translation is CSVHKGAGEKLFF. The V and J genes are TRBV29-1 and TRBJ1-4; 7 bases fit TRBD1. V lost 5 bases to trimming and J lost 7 bases; unmatched junction nucleotides: 7. The CDR3 is made up of 13 amino acids. The germline V gene encodes CDR1 SQVTM and CDR2 ANQGSEA.

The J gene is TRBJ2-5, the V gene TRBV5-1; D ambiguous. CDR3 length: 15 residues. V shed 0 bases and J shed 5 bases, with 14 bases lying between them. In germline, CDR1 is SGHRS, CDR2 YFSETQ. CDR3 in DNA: TGCGCCAGCAGCTTGGTTCTAGTTGCTCACGAGACCCAGTACTTC. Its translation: CASSLVLVAHETQYF.

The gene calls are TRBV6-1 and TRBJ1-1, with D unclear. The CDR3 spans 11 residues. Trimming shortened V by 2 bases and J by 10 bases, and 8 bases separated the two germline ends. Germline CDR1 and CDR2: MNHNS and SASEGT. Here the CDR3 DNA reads TGTGCCAGCAGTGAACGGCGCAGAGCTTTCTTT. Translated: CASSERRRAFF.

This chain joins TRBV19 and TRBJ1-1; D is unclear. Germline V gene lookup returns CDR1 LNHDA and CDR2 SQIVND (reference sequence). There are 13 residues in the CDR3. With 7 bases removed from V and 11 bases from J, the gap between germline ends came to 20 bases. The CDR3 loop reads CASIDQARRAAFF. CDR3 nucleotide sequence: TGTGCCAGTATTGATCAGGCCCGACGTGCGGCTTTCTTT.

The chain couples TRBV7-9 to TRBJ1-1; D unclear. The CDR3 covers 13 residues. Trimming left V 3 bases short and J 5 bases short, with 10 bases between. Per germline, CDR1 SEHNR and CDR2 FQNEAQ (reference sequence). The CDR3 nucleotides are TGTGCCAGCAGCTTTAAAGGAGTAACTGAAGCTTTCTTT. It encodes CASSFKGVTEAFF.

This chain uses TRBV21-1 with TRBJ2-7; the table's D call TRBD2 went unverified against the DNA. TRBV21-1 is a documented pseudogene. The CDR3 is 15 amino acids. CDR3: CASSRELAGSYEQYF. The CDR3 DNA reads TGTGCCAGCAGCAGAGAACTAGCGGGGTCCTACGAGCAGTACTTC.

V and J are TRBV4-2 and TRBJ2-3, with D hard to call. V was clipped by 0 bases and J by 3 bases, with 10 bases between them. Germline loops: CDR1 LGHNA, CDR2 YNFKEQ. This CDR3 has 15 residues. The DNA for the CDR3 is TGTGCCAGCAGCCAAGATAACCATTGGACAGATACGCAGTATTTT. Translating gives CASSQDNHWTDTQYF.

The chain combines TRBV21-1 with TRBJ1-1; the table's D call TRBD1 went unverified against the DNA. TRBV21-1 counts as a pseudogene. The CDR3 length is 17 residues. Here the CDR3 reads CASSRRTFPGKNTEAFF. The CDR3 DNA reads TGTGCCAGCAGCAGACGGACCTTTCCAGGGAAGAACACTGAAGCTTTCTTT.

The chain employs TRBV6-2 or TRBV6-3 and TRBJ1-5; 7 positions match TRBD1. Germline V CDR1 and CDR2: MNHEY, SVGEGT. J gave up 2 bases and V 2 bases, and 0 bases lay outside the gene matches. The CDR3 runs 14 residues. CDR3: CASSYQGGNQPQHF. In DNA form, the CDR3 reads TGTGCCAGCAGTTACCAGGGGGGCAATCAGCCCCAGCATTTT.

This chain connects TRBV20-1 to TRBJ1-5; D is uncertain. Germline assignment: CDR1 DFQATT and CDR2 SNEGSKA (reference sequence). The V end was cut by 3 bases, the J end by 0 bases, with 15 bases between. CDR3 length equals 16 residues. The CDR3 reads CSASLNGVYSNQPQHF. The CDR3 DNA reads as TGCAGTGCTAGTCTTAACGGGGTGTATAGCAATCAGCCCCAGCATTTT.

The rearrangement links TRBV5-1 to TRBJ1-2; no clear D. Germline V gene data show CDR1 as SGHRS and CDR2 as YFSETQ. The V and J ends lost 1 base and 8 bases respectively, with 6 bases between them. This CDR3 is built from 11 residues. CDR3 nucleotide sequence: TGCGCCAGCAGCTTGTTCGGCGGCTACACCTTC. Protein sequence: CASSLFGGYTF.

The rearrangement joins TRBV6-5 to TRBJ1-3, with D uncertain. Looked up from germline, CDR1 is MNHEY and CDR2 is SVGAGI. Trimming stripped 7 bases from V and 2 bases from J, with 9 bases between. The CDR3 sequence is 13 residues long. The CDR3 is CASKRDPGNTIYF. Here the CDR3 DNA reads TGTGCCAGCAAGCGGGATCCTGGAAACACCATATATTTT.

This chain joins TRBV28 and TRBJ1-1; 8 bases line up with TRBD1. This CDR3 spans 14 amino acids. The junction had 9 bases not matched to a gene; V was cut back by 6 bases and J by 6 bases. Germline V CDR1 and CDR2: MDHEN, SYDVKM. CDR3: CASSSRGLEAEAFF. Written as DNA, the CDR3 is TGTGCCAGCAGCAGCAGGGGGCTAGAGGCTGAAGCTTTCTTT.

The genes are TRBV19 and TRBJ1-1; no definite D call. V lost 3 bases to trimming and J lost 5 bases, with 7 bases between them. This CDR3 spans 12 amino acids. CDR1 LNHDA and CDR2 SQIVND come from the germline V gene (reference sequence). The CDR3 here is CASSIMGTEAFF. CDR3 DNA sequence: TGTGCCAGTAGTATTATGGGAACTGAAGCTTTCTTT.

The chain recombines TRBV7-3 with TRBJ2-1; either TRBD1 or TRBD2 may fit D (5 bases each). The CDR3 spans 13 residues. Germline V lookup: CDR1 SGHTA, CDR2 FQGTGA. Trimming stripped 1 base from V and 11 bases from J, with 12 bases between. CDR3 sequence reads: CASSLNSRGQQFF. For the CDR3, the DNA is TGTGCCAGCAGCTTAAACTCGAGGGGTCAGCAGTTCTTC.

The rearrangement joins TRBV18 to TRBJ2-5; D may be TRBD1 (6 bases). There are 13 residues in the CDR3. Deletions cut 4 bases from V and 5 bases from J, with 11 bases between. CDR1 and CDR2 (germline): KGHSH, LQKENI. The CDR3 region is CASSQQGRETQYF. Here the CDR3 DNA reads TGTGCCAGCTCACAACAGGGTAGGGAGACCCAGTACTTC. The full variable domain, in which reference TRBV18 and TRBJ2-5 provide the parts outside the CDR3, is NAGVMQNPRHLVRRRGQEARLRCSPMKGHSHVYWYRQLPEEGLKFMVYLQKENIIDESGMPKERFSAEFPKEGPSILRIQQVVRGDSAAYFCASSQQGRETQYFGPGTRLLVL.

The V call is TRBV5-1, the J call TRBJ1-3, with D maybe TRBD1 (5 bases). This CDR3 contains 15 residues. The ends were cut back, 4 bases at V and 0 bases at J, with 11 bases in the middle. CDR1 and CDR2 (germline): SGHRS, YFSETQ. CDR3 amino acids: CASSRGRVSGNTIYF. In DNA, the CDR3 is TGCGCCAGCAGCCGGGGGAGGGTCTCTGGAAACACCATATATTTT.

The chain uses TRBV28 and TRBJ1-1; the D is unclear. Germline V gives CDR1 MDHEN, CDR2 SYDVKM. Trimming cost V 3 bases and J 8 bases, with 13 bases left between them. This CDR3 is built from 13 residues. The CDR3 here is CASSFPNHREAFF. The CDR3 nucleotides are TGTGCCAGCAGTTTTCCCAATCACCGAGAAGCTTTCTTT.

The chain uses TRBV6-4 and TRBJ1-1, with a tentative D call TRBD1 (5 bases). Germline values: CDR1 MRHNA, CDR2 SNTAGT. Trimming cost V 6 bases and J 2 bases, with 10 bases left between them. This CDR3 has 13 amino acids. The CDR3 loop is CASSDRINTEAFF. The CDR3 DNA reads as TGTGCCAGCAGCGACAGAATTAACACTGAAGCTTTCTTT.

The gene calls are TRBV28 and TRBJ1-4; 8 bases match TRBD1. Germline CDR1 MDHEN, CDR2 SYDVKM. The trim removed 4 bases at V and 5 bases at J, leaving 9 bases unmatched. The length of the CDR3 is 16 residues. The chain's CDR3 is CASSSPRTGLNEKLFF. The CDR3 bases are TGTGCCAGCAGTTCACCGAGGACAGGGCTCAATGAAAAACTGTTTTTT. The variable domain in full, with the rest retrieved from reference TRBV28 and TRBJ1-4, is DVKVTQSSRYLVKRTGEKVFLECVQDMDHENMFWYRQDPGLGLRLIYFSYDVKMKEKGDIPEGYSVSREKKERFSLILESASTNQTSMYLCASSSPRTGLNEKLFFGSGTQLSVL.

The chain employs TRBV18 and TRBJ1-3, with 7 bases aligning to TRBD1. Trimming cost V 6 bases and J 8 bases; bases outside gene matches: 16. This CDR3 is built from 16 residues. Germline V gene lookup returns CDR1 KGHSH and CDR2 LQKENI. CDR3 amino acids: CASSPRGTILVHTIYF. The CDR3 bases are TGTGCCAGCTCGCCCAGGGGGACAATATTGGTACACACCATATATTTT.

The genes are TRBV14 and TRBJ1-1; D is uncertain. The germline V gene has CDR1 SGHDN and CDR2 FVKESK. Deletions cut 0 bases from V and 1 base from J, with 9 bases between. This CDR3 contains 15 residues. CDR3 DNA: TGTGCCAGCAGCCAAGAACTCCATTCGAACACTGAAGCTTTCTTT. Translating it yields CASSQELHSNTEAFF.

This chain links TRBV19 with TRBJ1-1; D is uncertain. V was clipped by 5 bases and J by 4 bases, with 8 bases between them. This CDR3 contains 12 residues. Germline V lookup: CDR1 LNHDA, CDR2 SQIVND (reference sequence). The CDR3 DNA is TGTGCCAGTAGTCCGACATCCACTGAAGCTTTCTTT. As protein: CASSPTSTEAFF.